The rows below give T cell receptor beta chains drawn from one sample of a study of T cell repertoires and HLA-DP antigens. No antigens are known for them. Using immunoSEQ multiplex PCR, the repertoire was profiled, and TCRdb retains in-frame clones only, with some absent. The sample shows tens of thousands of clones, just under 80% of them seen only once. The specimen was CD4+ T cells from PBMCs. The source of these receptors is a man in his sixties in good health and CMV-seronegative. Both conserved end residues are part of each CDR3. The D gene is left open where the match is weak. Clone sizes are given selectively: once, few, many, or a class where the clone is expanded.

-	TRBV9	-	TRBJ2-2	TGTGCCAGCAGCCCCCGGATCACCGGGGAGCTGTTTTTT	CASSPRITGELFF
TRBD2	TRBV7-9	-	TRBJ2-3	TGTGCCAGCAGCTTAGGTCTAGCGGTGCAAGATACGCAGTATTTT	CASSLGLAVQDTQYF
TRBD2	TRBV7-2	-	TRBJ2-3	TGTGCCAGCAGCTTATTTGCTAGCGGGGGCGCAGATACGCAGTATTTT	CASSLFASGGADTQYF
TRBD2	TRBV7-3	-	TRBJ2-3	TGTGCCAGCAGCTCAAGCGGGAGTGAAGATACGCAGTATTTT	CASSSSGSEDTQYF
TRBD2	TRBV2	-	TRBJ2-7	TGTGCCAGCAGTGGGACTAGCGGCGCCTACGAGCAGTACTTC	CASSGTSGAYEQYF
-	TRBV30	-	TRBJ1-4	TGTGCCTGGAAGCCAGGGGATGAAAAACTGTTTTTT	CAWKPGDEKLFF
TRBD2	TRBV28	-	TRBJ2-5	TGTGCCAGCAGTTCCCCCAGAAGCGGGGGCCAAGAGACCCAGTACTTC	CASSSPRSGGQETQYF
-	TRBV6-5	-	TRBJ2-7	TGTGCCAGCAGTTACTCGAGGGAAACCTACGAGCAGTACTTC	CASSYSRETYEQYF
-	TRBV6-5	-	TRBJ2-1	TGTGCCAGCAGAAACAGTGCATCCTACAATGAGCAGTTCTTC	CASRNSASYNEQFF
TRBD2	TRBV2	-	TRBJ2-1	TGTGCCAGCAGTGAGCCGGGACTAGCGGGAGGCGATGAGCAGTTCTTC	CASSEPGLAGGDEQFF
TRBD1	TRBV19	-	TRBJ1-5	TGTGCCAGTAGTATAGATCACCGACAGGGCGTGACAATTAGCAATCAGCCCCAGCATTTT	CASSIDHRQGVTISNQPQHF
-	TRBV6-5	few	TRBJ2-7	TGTGCCAGCAGTTACTCGAGGGGACACATCTACGAGCAGTACTTC	CASSYSRGHIYEQYF
-	TRBV30	few	TRBJ1-6	TGTGCCTGGAGTCTAAATCCCAATTCACCCCTCCACTTT	CAWSLNPNSPLHF
TRBD2	TRBV5-6	-	TRBJ2-1	TGTGCCAGCAGCCCGGGACTAGCGGGGGGTCGTTACAATGAGCAGTTCTTC	CASSPGLAGGRYNEQFF
-	TRBV25-1	-	TRBJ2-1	TGTGCCAGCAGTGGCTGGGGGCCGCCCGATGAGCAGTTCTTC	CASSGWGPPDEQFF
-	TRBV30	-	TRBJ1-3	TGTGCCTGGACGGGCGACAGCCCTGGAAACACCATATATTTT	CAWTGDSPGNTIYF
-	TRBV7-3	once	TRBJ2-3	TGTGCCAGCAGCTTACTTTTAACGGATACGCAGTATTTT	CASSLLLTDTQYF
TRBD2	TRBV29-1	few	TRBJ2-1	TGCAGCGTATCCGGGACTAGCGGGAGTGATGAGCAGTTCTTC	CSVSGTSGSDEQFF
TRBD2	TRBV19	-	TRBJ2-2	TGTGCCAGTATCCCTGGGAGGGCGAACACCGGGGAGCTGTTTTTT	CASIPGRANTGELFF
TRBD1	TRBV4-1	-	TRBJ1-3	TGCGCCAGCAGCCAGGACCGACAGGGTCAGGCTGGAAACACCATATATTTT	CASSQDRQGQAGNTIYF
-	TRBV7-9	-	TRBJ1-3	TGTGCCAGCAGCTTAGTCATTGGAAACACCATATATTTT	CASSLVIGNTIYF
TRBD1	TRBV5-5	-	TRBJ1-4	TGTGCCAGCAGCTTTCACAGGGGTAATGCTAATGAAAAACTGTTTTTT	CASSFHRGNANEKLFF
TRBD1	TRBV7-2	-	TRBJ1-2	TGTGCCAGCAGTTACCCGGCCGCAGGGGGAGGCTACACCTTC	CASSYPAAGGGYTF
-	TRBV9	-	TRBJ2-5	TGTGCCAGCAGCAAACAGGACGGGCGTGAGACCCAGTACTTC	CASSKQDGRETQYF
TRBD2	TRBV27	few	TRBJ2-7	TGTGCCAGCAGTTTAGTTTCTAGCGGACTCTACGAGCAGTACTTC	CASSLVSSGLYEQYF
-	TRBV20-1	once	TRBJ2-5	TGCAGTGCTTACAGGGCGGAGACCCAGTACTTC	CSAYRAETQYF
-	TRBV6-6	-	TRBJ1-1	TGTGCCAGCGCAGGCCGGGGAGGGAACACTGAAGCTTTCTTT	CASAGRGGNTEAFF
-	TRBV5-1	-	TRBJ1-2	TGCGCCAGCAGCTTGGACAGGGTGGATGGCTACACCTTC	CASSLDRVDGYTF